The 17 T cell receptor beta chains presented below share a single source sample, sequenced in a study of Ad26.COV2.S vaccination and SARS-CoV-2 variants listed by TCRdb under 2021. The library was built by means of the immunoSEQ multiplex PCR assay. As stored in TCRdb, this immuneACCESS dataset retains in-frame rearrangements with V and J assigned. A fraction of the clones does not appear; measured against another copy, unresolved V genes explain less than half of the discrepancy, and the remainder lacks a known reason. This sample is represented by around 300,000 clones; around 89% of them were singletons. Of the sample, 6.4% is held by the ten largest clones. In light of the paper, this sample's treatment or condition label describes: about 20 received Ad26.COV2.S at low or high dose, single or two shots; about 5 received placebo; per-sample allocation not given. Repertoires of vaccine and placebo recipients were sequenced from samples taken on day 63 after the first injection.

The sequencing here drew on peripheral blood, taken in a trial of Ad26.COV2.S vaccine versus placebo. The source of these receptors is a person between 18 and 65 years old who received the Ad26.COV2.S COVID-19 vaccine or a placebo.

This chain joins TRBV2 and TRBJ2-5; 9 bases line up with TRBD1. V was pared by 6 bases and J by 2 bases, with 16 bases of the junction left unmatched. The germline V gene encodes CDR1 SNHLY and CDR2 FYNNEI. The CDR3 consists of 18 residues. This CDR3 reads CASSVNFPGTGWQETQYF. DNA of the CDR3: TGTGCCAGCAGCGTCAACTTTCCCGGGACAGGGTGGCAAGAGACCCAGTACTTC.

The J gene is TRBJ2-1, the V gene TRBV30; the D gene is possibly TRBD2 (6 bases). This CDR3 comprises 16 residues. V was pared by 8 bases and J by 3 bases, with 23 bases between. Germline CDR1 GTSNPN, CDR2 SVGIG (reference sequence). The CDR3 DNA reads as TGTGCCACTGGGACTCAGGTTACCCTATTCTACAATGAGCAGTTCTTC. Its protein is CATGTQVTLFYNEQFF.

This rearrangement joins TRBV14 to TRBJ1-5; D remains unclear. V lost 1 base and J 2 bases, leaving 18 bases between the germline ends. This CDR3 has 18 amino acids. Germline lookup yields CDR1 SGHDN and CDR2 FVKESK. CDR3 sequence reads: CASSQVSTPGGGNQPQHF. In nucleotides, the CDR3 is TGTGCCAGCAGCCAAGTAAGTACGCCCGGAGGTGGCAATCAGCCCCAGCATTTT.

The CDR3 loop reads CASSSLAGARYQETQYF. The CDR3 DNA reads as TGTGCCAGCAGCTCCCTGGCGGGGGCCCGGTACCAAGAGACCCAGTACTTC. The chain uses TRBV5-6 and TRBJ2-5; tentative D call: TRBD2 (7 bases). CDR3 length: 17 amino acids. Trimming took off 3 bases at V and 0 bases at J, with 18 bases between the two ends. Germline V CDR1 and CDR2: SGHDT, YYEEEE.

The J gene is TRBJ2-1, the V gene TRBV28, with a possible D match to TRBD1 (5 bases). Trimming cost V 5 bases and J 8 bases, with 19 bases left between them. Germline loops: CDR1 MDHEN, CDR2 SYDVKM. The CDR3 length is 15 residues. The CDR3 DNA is TGTGCCAGCAGTGCCCTTGGGGCCCAATGGGATGAGCAGTTCTTC. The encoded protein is CASSALGAQWDEQFF.

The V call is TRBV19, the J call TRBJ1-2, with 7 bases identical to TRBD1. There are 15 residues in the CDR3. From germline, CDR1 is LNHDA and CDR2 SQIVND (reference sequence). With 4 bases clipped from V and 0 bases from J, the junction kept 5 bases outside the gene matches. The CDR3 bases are TGTGCCAGTAGTACAGGGGGGCCAGCTAACTATGGCTACACCTTC. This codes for CASSTGGPANYGYTF.

Written as DNA, the CDR3 is TGTGCCAGCAGCCAAGCGGCAGGACGATATGGCTACACCTTC. It encodes CASSQAAGRYGYTF. The chain combines TRBV3-1 (or the pseudogene TRBV3-2) with TRBJ1-2, with D uncertain. Germline V gives CDR1 LGHDT, CDR2 YNNKEL (reference sequence). This CDR3 is 14 amino acids long. Trimming pared 1 base from V and 5 bases from J, leaving 11 bases between.

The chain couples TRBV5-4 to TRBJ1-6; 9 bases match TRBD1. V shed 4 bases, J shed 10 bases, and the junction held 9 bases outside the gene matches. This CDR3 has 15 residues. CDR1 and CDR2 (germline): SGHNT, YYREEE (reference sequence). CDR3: CASSPGTGKESPLHF. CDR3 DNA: TGTGCCAGCAGCCCAGGGACAGGGAAAGAATCACCCCTCCACTTT.

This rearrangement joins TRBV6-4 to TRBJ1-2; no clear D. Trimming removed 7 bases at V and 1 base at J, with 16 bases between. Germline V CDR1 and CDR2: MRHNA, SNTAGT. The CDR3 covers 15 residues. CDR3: CASNPEGGFNYGYTF. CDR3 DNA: TGTGCCAGCAACCCGGAGGGAGGGTTTAACTATGGCTACACCTTC.

The CDR3 loop reads CASSYSKGSGSPLHF. DNA of the CDR3: TGTGCCAGCAGTTACAGCAAGGGCAGCGGTTCACCCCTCCACTTT. The rearrangement uses TRBV6-5 and TRBJ1-6; D not resolved. Germline V gives CDR1 MNHEY, CDR2 SVGAGI. V was pared by 2 bases and J by 9 bases, with 14 bases between. There are 15 residues in the CDR3.

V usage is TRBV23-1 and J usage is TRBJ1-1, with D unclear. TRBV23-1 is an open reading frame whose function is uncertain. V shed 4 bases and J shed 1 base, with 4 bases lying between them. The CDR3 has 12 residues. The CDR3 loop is CASSRGNTEAFF. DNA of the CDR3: TGCGCCAGCAGTCGGGGGAACACTGAAGCTTTCTTT.

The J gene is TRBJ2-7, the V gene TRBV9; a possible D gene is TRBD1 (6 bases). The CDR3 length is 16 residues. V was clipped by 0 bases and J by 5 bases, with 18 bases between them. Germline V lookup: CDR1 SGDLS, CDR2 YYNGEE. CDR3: CASSVEGGVNLNEQYF. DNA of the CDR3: TGTGCCAGCAGCGTAGAAGGGGGTGTCAATCTGAACGAGCAGTACTTC.

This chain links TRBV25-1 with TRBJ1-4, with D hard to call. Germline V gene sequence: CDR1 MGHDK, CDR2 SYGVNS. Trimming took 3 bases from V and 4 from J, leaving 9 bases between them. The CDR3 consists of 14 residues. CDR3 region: CASSDVGLNEKLFF. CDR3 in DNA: TGTGCCAGCAGTGACGTTGGCCTTAATGAAAAACTGTTTTTT.

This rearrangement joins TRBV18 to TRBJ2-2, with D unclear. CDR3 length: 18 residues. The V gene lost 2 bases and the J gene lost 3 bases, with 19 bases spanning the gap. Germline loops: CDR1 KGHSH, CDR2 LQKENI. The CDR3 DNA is TGTGCCAGCTCACCAGGCAGGCTAACACAGCGAGACACCGGGGAGCTGTTTTTT. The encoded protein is CASSPGRLTQRDTGELFF.

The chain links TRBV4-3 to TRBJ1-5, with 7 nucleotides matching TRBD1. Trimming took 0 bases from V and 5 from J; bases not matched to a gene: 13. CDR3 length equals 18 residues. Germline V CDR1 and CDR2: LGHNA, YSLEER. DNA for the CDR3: TGCGCCAGCAGCCAAGATGTCTTGGTTAGACAGGGAGATCAGCCCCAGCATTTT. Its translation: CASSQDVLVRQGDQPQHF.

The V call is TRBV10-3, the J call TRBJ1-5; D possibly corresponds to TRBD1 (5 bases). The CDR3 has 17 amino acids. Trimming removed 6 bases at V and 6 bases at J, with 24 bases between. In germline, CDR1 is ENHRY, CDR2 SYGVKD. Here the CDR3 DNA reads TGTGCCATCAGCGCAGCCGGGACCGGGGGGGTAGGTCAGCCCCAGCATTTT. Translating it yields CAISAAGTGGVGQPQHF.

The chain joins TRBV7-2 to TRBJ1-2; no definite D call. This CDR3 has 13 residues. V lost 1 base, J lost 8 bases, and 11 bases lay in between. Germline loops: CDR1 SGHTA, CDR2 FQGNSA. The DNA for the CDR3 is TGTGCCAGCAGCTTAGGGGAGGGATACGGCTACACCTTC. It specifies CASSLGEGYGYTF.